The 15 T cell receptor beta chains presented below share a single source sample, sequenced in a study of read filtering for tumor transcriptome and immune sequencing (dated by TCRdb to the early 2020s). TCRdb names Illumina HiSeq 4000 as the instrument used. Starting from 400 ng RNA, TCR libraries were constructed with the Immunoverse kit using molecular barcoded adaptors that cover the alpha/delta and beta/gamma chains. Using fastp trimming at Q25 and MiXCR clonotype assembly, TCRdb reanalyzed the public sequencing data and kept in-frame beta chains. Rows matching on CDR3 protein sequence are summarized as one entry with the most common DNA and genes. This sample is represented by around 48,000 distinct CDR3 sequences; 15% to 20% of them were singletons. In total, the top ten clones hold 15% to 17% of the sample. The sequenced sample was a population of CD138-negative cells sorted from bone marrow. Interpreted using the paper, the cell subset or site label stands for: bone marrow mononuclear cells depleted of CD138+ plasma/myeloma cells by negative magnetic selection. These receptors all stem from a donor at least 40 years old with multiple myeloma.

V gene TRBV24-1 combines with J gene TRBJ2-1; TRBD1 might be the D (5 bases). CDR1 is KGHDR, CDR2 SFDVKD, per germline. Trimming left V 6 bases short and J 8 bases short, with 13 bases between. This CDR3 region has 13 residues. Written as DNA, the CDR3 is TGTGCCACCAGTAACACAGGATACGATGAGCAGTTCTTC. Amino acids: CATSNTGYDEQFF.

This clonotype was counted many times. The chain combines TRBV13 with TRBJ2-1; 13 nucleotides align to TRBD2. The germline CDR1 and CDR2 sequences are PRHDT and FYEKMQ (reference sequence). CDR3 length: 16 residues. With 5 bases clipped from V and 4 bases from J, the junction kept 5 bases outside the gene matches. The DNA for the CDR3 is TGTGCCAGCAGCCGGACTAGCGGGGGATTATACAATGAGCAGTTCTTC. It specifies CASSRTSGGLYNEQFF.

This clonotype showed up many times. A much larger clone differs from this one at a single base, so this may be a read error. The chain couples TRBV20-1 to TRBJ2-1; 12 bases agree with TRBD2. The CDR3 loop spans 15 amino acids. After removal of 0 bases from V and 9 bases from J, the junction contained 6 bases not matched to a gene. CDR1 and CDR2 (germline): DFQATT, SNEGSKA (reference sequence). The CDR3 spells CSARDSTSGRSEQFF. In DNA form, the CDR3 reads TGCAGTGCTAGAGATAGCACTAGCGGGAGGAGTGAGCAGTTCTTC.

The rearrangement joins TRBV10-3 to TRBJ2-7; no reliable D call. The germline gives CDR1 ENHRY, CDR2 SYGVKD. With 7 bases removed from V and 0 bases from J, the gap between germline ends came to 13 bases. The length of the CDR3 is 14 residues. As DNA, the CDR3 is TGTGCCATCACCACCTCCCCCGCCTCCTACGAGCAGTACTTC. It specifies CAITTSPASYEQYF.

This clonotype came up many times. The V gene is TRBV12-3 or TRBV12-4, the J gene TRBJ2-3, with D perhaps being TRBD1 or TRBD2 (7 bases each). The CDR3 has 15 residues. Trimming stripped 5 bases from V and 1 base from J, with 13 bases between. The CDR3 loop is CASSETGRGTDTQYF. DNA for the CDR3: TGTGCCAGCAGTGAGACAGGGAGGGGCACAGATACGCAGTATTTT.

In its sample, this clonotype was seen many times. The CDR3 loop is CASSAGLGGNEQFF. CDR3 bases: TGCGCCAGCAGCGCGGGGTTAGGGGGCAATGAGCAGTTCTTC. The V call is TRBV5-1, the J call TRBJ2-1; D tentatively reads TRBD1 or TRBD2 (6 bases each). Germline V gives CDR1 SGHRS, CDR2 YFSETQ. V was shortened by 4 bases and J by 6 bases, with 14 bases between the two germline ends. CDR3 size: 14 residues. Variable domain in full (rest from reference TRBV5-1 and TRBJ2-1): KAGVTQTPRYLIKTRGQQVTLSCSPISGHRSVSWYQQTPGQGLQFLFEYFSETQRNKGNFPGRFSGRQFSNSRSEMNVSTLELGDSALYLCASSAGLGGNEQFFGPGTRLTVL.

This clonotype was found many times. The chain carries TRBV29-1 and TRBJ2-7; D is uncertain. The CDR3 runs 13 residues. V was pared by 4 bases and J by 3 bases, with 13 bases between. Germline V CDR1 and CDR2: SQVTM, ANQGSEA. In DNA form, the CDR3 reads TGCAGCGTTGCCCCGGGCCAGCTCTACGAGCAGTACTTC. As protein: CSVAPGQLYEQYF.

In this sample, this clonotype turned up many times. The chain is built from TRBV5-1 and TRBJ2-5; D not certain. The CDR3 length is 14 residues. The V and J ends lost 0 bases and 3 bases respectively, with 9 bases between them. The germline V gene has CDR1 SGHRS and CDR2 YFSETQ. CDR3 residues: CASSLAHLKETQYF. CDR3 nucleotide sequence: TGCGCCAGCAGCTTGGCACACTTAAAAGAGACCCAGTACTTC. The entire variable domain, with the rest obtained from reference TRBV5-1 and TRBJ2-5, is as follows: KAGVTQTPRYLIKTRGQQVTLSCSPISGHRSVSWYQQTPGQGLQFLFEYFSETQRNKGNFPGRFSGRQFSNSRSEMNVSTLELGDSALYLCASSLAHLKETQYFGPGTRLLVL.

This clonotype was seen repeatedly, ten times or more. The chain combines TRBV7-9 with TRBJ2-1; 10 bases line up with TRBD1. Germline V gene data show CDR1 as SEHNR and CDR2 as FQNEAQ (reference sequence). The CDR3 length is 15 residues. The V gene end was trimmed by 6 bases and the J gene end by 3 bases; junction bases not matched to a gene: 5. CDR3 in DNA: TGTGCCAGCAGAGACGGGACAGGGGACTACAATGAGCAGTTCTTC. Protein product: CASRDGTGDYNEQFF.

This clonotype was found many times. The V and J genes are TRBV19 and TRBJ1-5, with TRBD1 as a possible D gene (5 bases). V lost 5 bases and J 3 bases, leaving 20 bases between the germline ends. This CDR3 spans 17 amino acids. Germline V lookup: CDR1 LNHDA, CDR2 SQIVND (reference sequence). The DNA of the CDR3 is TGTGCCAGTAGTCCAAGCGGGGGTCGGGGTCCCAATCAGCCCCAGCATTTT. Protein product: CASSPSGGRGPNQPQHF.

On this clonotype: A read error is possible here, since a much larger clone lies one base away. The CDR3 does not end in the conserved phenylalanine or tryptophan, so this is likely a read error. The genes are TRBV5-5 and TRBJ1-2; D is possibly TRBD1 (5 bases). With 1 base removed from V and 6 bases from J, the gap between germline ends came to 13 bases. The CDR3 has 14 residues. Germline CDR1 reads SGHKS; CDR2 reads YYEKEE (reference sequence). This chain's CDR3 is CASSLWGVGDGYTS. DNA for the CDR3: TGTGCCAGCAGCTTGTGGGGGGTCGGGGATGGCTACACCTCC.

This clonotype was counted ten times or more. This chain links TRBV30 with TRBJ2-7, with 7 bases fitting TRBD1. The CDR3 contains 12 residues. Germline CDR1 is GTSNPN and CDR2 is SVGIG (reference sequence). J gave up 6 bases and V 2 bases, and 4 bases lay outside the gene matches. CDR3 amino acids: CAWSTGESEQYF. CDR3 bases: TGTGCCTGGAGTACAGGGGAGAGCGAGCAGTACTTC. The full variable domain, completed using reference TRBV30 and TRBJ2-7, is SQTIHQWPATLVQPVGSPLSLECTVEGTSNPNLYWYRQAAGRGLQLLFYSVGIGQISSEVPQNLSASRPQDRQFILSSKKLLLSDSGFYLCAWSTGESEQYFGPGTRLTVT.

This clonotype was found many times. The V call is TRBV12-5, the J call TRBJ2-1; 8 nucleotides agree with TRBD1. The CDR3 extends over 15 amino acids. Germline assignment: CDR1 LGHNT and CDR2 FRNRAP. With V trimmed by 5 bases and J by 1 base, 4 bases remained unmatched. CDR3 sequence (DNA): TGTGCTAGTGGTCCCGGACAGGGATCCTACAATGAGCAGTTCTTC. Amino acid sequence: CASGPGQGSYNEQFF.

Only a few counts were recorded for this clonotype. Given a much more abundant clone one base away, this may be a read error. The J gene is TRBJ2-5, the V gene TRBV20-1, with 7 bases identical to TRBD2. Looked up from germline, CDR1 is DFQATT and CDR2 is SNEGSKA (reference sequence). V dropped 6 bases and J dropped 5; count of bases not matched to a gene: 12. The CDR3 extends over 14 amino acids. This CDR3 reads CSADTPAAGETQYF. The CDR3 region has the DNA TGCAGTGCGGACACACCAGCAGCGGGGGAGACCCAGTACTTC.

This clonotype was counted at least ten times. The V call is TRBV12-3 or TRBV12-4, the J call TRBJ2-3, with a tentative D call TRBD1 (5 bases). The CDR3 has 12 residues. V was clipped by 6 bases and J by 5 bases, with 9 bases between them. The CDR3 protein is CASSYDRDTQYF. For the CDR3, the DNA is TGTGCCAGCAGCTACGACAGAGATACGCAGTATTTT.